Shown below are 17 T cell receptor beta chains from a single sample sequenced in a study of CD8+ T cells in alopecia areata. Treatment: oral pan-JAK inhibitor, 5-10 mg twice daily. Extracted RNA was reverse transcribed, and the resulting cDNA served as sequencing template. TCRdb's table, derived via immunoSEQ multiplex PCR, lists solely in-frame clones and lacks some. This table has roughly 170,000 clones, roughly 64% appearing once. Sequenced here: CD8+ T cells sorted from blood, sampled at week 24, from a patient treated with tofacitinib. The origin of the receptors is a human donor with alopecia areata.

This clone was observed a single time. V and J are TRBV30 and TRBJ2-7; D is perhaps TRBD1 (6 bases). CDR1 and CDR2 (germline): GTSNPN, SVGIG (reference sequence). Trimming removed 4 bases from V and 2 bases from J, with 9 bases in between. This CDR3 contains 12 residues. The CDR3 DNA reads TGTGCCTGGATTAGGGACACCTACGAGCAGTACTTC. This gives the protein CAWIRDTYEQYF.

The chain joins TRBV30 to TRBJ1-4, with a tentative D call TRBD1 (5 bases). Trimming stripped 7 bases from V and 8 bases from J, with 20 bases between. Germline CDR1 reads GTSNPN; CDR2 reads SVGIG (reference sequence). The CDR3 is 14 amino acids. In DNA, the CDR3 is TGTGCCTCAAACCCCCAGACTGGGGGAGAAAAACTGTTTTTT. Translating it yields CASNPQTGGEKLFF.

This clone was seen ten or more times. The V call is TRBV2, the J call TRBJ2-7; unclear D gene. There are 12 residues in the CDR3. Trimming shortened V by 3 bases and J by 2 bases, and 5 bases separated the two germline ends. The germline V gene has CDR1 SNHLY and CDR2 FYNNEI. The CDR3 DNA sequence: TGTGCCAGCAGTGACAGTACCTACGAGCAGTACTTC. Protein product: CASSDSTYEQYF.

The CDR3 reads CASSSQGRLTQYF. The CDR3 bases are TGTGCCAGCAGTTCCCAAGGACGGCTTACGCAGTATTTT. The chain uses TRBV6-5 and TRBJ2-3; unclear D gene. There are 13 residues in the CDR3. Germline V gives CDR1 MNHEY, CDR2 SVGAGI. Trimming removed 4 bases from V and 8 bases from J, with 13 bases in between.

This clone was seen a handful of times. Distinct nucleotide sequences in the sample also encode this CDR3. The chain joins TRBV29-1 to TRBJ2-7; D is uncertain. This CDR3 has 11 residues. The V and J ends lost 0 bases and 6 bases respectively, with 6 bases between them. In germline, CDR1 is SQVTM, CDR2 ANQGSEA. The CDR3 DNA is TGCAGCGTTGAAGATCTTGGCGAGCAGTACTTC. The encoded protein is CSVEDLGEQYF.

The rearrangement joins TRBV9 to TRBJ2-2, with a tentative D call TRBD2 (6 bases). CDR1 SGDLS and CDR2 YYNGEE come from the germline V gene. Trimming took off 5 bases at V and 1 base at J, with 21 bases between the two ends. The CDR3 has 18 amino acids. CDR3 loop: CASRKSGRVGRNTGELFF. The CDR3 DNA is TGTGCCAGCAGAAAGTCGGGAAGGGTCGGGAGGAACACCGGGGAGCTGTTTTTT. The full variable domain, its missing parts supplied by reference TRBV9 and TRBJ2-2, is DSGVTQTPKHLITATGQRVTLRCSPRSGDLSVYWYQQSLDQGLQFLIQYYNGEERAKGNILERFSAQQFPDLHSELNLSSLELGDSALYFCASRKSGRVGRNTGELFFGEGSRLTVL.

In this sample, this clone turned up a few times. V is TRBV7-6 and J is TRBJ2-7, with 8 positions matching TRBD2. CDR3 length equals 17 residues. The V segment lost 5 bases and the J segment 6 bases; nucleotides outside the gene matches: 18. Germline assignment: CDR1 SGHVS and CDR2 FNYEAQ. Here the CDR3 DNA reads TGTGCCAGCAGCCCCAGCTCGGGGGGGCCCCGGGTTGTCGAGCAGTACTTC. This translates into CASSPSSGGPRVVEQYF.

Comment on this clone: Other nucleotide sequences from this sample produce the same CDR3. CDR3 protein: CAWSGPTGELFF. The CDR3 bases are TGTGCCTGGAGTGGTCCCACCGGGGAGCTGTTTTTT. The rearrangement uses TRBV30 and TRBJ2-2; D uncertain. The CDR3 sequence is 12 residues long. V lost 1 base and J lost 4, with 4 bases in between. CDR1 GTSNPN and CDR2 SVGIG come from the germline V gene (reference sequence).

This clone was detected only a few times. This sequence joins TRBV4-1 and TRBJ1-2, with D possibly TRBD1 on 5 matching bases. Germline-derived CDR1 and CDR2 are MGHRA and YSYEKL. Trimming left V 1 base short and J 2 bases short, with 8 bases between. The CDR3 is 14 residues long. The CDR3: CASSQVGANYGYTF. CDR3 nucleotides: TGCGCCAGCAGCCAAGTCGGGGCGAACTATGGCTACACCTTC.

The gene calls are TRBV6-5 and TRBJ1-2, with 7 bases matching TRBD1. Germline trimming cut 5 bases from V and 3 bases from J; bases unmatched to any gene: 3. Germline lookup yields CDR1 MNHEY and CDR2 SVGAGI. The CDR3 is 13 amino acids. The CDR3 DNA reads as TGTGCCAGCAGTGACGGACAGGACTATGGCTACACCTTC. This codes for CASSDGQDYGYTF.

The V gene is TRBV4-1, the J gene TRBJ1-2; TRBD1 agrees at 8 bases. The CDR3 covers 15 residues. CDR1 MGHRA and CDR2 YSYEKL come from the germline V gene. Trimming cost V 0 bases and J 3 bases; bases outside gene matches: 3. The CDR3 here is CASSQDPGQDYGYTF. CDR3 DNA sequence: TGCGCCAGCAGCCAAGATCCGGGACAGGACTATGGCTACACCTTC.

V is TRBV7-9 and J is TRBJ2-2; D not resolved. Germline V gives CDR1 SEHNR, CDR2 FQNEAQ (reference sequence). The CDR3 covers 12 residues. V was cut by 4 bases and J by 6 bases, with 6 bases left in between. The CDR3 here is CASSSGSGELFF. In DNA, the CDR3 is TGTGCCAGCAGCTCCGGATCCGGGGAGCTGTTTTTT.

The chain combines TRBV6-1 with TRBJ1-5; a weak D match, TRBD1 (6 bases). V lost 4 bases, J lost 3 bases, and 13 bases lay in between. This CDR3 has 15 amino acids. The germline V gene encodes CDR1 MNHNS and CDR2 SASEGT. The CDR3 loop reads CASSGDRFVNQPQHF. In DNA, the CDR3 is TGTGCCAGCAGTGGCGACAGGTTCGTCAATCAGCCCCAGCATTTT.

There are a few counts of this clone. The chain recombines TRBV7-9 with TRBJ2-5; D gene ambiguous. The CDR3 sequence is 13 residues long. The V end lost 4 bases, the J end lost 1 base, and 7 bases lay between the germline ends. The germline V gene encodes CDR1 SEHNR and CDR2 FQNEAQ (reference sequence). The CDR3 bases are TGTGCCAGCAGCTCTTCCCCCCAAGAGACCCAGTACTTC. The encoded protein is CASSSSPQETQYF.

V usage is TRBV30 and J usage is TRBJ1-4; D possibly corresponds to TRBD1 (5 bases). CDR1 is GTSNPN and CDR2 is SVGIG in the germline V gene (reference sequence). V lost 0 bases to trimming and J lost 5 bases, with 10 bases between them. The CDR3 is made up of 14 amino acids. This chain's CDR3 is CAWSVGGANEKLFF. The CDR3 bases are TGTGCCTGGAGTGTCGGGGGAGCCAATGAAAAACTGTTTTTT.

This clone has more than one count but fewer than ten. The CDR3, as DNA: TGCAGCGTTGCCGACCGGGACACCTATGGCTACACCTTC. This codes for CSVADRDTYGYTF. The chain couples TRBV29-1 to TRBJ1-2; a possible D gene is TRBD1 (6 bases). Germline loops: CDR1 SQVTM, CDR2 ANQGSEA. Between the trimmed V and J ends, which lost 4 bases and 4 bases, there was a span of 13 bases. The CDR3 is made up of 13 amino acids.

This clone turned up a few times. The chain employs TRBV7-9 and TRBJ2-2; no clear D. V was clipped by 8 bases and J by 7 bases, with 5 bases between them. This CDR3 contains 10 residues. CDR1 is SEHNR and CDR2 is FQNEAQ in the germline V gene (reference sequence). CDR3 in DNA: TGTGCCAGCCAACGCGGGGAGCTGTTTTTT. Its translation: CASQRGELFF.